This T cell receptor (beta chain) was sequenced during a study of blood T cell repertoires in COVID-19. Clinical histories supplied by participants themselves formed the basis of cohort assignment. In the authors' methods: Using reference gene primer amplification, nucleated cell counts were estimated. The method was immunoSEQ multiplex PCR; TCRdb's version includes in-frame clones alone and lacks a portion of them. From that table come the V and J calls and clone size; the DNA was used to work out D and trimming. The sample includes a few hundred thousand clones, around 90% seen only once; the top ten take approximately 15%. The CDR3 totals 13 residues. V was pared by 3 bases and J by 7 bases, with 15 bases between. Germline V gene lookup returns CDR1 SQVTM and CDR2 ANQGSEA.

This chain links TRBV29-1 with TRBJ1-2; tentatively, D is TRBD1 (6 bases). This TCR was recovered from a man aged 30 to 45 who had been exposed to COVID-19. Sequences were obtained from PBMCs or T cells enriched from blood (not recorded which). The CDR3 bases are TGCAGCGTTGATGCCGACAGGTCTAGTGGCTACACCTTC. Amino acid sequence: CSVDADRSSGYTF. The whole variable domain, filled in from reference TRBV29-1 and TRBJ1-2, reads SAVISQKPSRDICQRGTSLTIQCQVDSQVTMMFWYRQQPGQSLTLIATANQGSEATYESGFVIDKFPISRPNLTFSTLTVSNMSPEDSSIYLCSVDADRSSGYTFGSGTRLTVV.